Shown below are 3 T cell receptor beta chains from a single sample sequenced in a study of shared clonotypes between healthy human individuals. Profiling relied on immunoSEQ multiplex PCR, and the TCRdb table lists in-frame clones only, not all of them. Of hundreds of thousands of clones in the sample, 96% were seen once. CD45RO-negative, CCR7-positively selected cells formed the naive CD8 fraction, excluding terminally differentiated effector memory CD45RA+ cells. Sequences were obtained from naive CD8+ T cells sorted from blood. Receptors were obtained from a man aged 25 to 40 in good health.

V usage is TRBV28 and J usage is TRBJ1-3, with a possible D match to TRBD1 (6 bases). Germline-derived CDR1 and CDR2 are MDHEN and SYDVKM. The CDR3 extends over 15 amino acids. Trimming shortened V by 5 bases and J by 4 bases, and 15 bases separated the two germline ends. CDR3 nucleotides: TGTGCCAGCAGTCCCCCCGGGACATTCGGAAACACCATATATTTT. This encodes CASSPPGTFGNTIYF.

V and J are TRBV18 and TRBJ2-7, with D possibly TRBD2 on 5 matching bases. CDR3 length equals 13 residues. The germline V gene has CDR1 KGHSH and CDR2 LQKENI. V gave up 3 bases and J gave up 3 bases, with 9 bases separating them. CDR3 amino acids: CASSPTRSYEQYF. As DNA, the CDR3 is TGTGCCAGCTCACCCACTAGAAGCTACGAGCAGTACTTC.

The chain couples TRBV4-3 to TRBJ1-1; D is ambiguous. CDR3 length: 15 residues. The V gene's germline CDR1 is LGHNA and CDR2 YSLEER. Trimming shortened V by 2 bases and J by 4 bases, and 14 bases separated the two germline ends. This CDR3 is CASSQRLGRSTEAFF. In DNA form, the CDR3 reads TGCGCCAGCAGCCAACGACTAGGGAGGAGCACTGAAGCTTTCTTT.